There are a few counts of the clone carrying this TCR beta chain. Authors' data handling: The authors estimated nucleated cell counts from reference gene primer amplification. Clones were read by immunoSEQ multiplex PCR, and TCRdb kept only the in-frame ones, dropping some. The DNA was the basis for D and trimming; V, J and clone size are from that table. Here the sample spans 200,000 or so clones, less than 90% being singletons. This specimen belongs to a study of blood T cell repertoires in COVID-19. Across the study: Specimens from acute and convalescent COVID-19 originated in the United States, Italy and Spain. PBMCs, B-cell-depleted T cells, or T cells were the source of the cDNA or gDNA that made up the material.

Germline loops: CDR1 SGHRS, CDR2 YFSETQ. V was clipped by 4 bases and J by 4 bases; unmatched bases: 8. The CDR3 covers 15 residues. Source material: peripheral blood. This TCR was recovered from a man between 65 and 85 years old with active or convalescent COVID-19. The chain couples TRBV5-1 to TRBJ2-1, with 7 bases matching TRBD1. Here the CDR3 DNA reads TGCGCCAGCAGCAATTACGGGACAGAATACAATGAGCAGTTCTTC. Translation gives CASSNYGTEYNEQFF.